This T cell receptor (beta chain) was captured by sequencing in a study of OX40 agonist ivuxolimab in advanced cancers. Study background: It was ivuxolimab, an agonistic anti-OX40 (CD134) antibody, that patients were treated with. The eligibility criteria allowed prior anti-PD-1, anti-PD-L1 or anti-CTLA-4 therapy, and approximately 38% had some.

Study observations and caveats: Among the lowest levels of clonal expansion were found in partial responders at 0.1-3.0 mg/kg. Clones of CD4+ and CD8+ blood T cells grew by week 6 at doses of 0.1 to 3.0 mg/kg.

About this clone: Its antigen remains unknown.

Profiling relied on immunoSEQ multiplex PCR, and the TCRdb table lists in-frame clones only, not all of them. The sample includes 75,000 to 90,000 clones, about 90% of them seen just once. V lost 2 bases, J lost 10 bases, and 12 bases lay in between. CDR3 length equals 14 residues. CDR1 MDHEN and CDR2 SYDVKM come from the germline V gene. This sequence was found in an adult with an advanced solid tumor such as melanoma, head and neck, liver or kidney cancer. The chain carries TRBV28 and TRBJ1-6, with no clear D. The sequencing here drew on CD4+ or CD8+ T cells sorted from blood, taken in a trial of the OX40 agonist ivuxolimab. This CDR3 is CASSLNFGESPLHF. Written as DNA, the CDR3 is TGTGCCAGCAGTTTAAATTTTGGGGAATCACCCCTCCACTTT.